This T cell receptor beta chain was retrieved from a study of technical replicates of blood from a few donors. This clone appeared a single time. This CDR3 is built from 17 residues. Per the germline V gene, CDR1 is KGHSH and CDR2 is LQKENI. The ends lost 2 bases at V and 5 bases at J; junction bases unmatched: 15. The data were produced by immunoSEQ multiplex PCR, yet TCRdb's version contains in-frame clones alone and is incomplete. Among over 50,000 clones listed, almost 97% were seen once. The chain uses TRBV18 and TRBJ2-7; 7 nucleotides match TRBD2. This receptor was taken from a human donor in good health. Input material: T cells isolated from PBMCs. The CDR3 spells CASSPGPRTSLVHEQYF. In DNA, the CDR3 is TGTGCCAGCTCACCAGGGCCCCGGACTAGTTTGGTCCACGAGCAGTACTTC.